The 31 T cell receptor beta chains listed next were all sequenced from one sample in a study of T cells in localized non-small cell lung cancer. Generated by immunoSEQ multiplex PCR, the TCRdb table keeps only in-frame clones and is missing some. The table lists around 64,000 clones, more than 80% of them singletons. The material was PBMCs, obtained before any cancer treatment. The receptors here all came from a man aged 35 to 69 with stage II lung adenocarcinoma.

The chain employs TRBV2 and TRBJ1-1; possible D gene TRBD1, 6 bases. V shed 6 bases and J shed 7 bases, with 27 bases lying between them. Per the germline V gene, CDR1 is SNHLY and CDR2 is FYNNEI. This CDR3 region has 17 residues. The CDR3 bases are TGTGCCAGCAGCGCTCCCTTATCGACAGGTATTGGTGGTGAAGCTTTCTTT. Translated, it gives CASSAPLSTGIGGEAFF.

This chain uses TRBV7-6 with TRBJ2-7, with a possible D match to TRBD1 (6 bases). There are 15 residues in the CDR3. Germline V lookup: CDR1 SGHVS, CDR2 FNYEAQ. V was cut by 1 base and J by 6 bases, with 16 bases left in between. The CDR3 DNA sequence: TGTGCCAGCAGCTTAGAAGGACAGATTCGCAGCGAGCAGTACTTC. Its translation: CASSLEGQIRSEQYF.

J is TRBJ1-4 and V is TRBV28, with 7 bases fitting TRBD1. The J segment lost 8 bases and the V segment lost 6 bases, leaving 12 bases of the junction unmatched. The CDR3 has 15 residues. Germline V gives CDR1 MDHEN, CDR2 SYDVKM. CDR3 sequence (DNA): TGTGCCAGCAGCCCCGCTACAGGGGCCGGGGAAAAACTGTTTTTT. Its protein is CASSPATGAGEKLFF.

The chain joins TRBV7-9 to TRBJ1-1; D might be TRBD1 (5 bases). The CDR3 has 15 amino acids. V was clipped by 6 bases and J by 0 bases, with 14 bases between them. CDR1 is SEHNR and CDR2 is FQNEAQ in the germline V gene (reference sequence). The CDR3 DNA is TGTGCCAGCAGGAGGGGTTCGACAATGAACACTGAAGCTTTCTTT. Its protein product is CASRRGSTMNTEAFF.

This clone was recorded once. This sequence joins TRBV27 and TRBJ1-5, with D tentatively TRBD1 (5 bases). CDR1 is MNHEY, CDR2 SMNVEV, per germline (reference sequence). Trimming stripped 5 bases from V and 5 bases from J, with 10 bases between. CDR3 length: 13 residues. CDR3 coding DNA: TGTGCCAGCAGTCCGACAGTCTATCAGCCCCAGCATTTT. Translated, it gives CASSPTVYQPQHF.

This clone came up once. CDR3 region: CASSPLANTGELFF. CDR3 nucleotide sequence: TGTGCCAGCAGCCCGCTAGCGAACACCGGGGAGCTGTTTTTT. The chain links TRBV7-3 to TRBJ2-2; D gene unclear. This CDR3 contains 14 residues. V lost 5 bases and J lost 0, with 7 bases in between. CDR1 and CDR2 from the germline V gene are SGHTA and FQGTGA.

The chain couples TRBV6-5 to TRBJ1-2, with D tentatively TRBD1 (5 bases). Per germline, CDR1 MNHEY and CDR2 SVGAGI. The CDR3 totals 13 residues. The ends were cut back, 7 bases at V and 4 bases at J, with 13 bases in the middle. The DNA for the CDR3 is TGTGCCAGCACCCGCTCGGGGGGCTATGGCTACACCTTC. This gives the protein CASTRSGGYGYTF.

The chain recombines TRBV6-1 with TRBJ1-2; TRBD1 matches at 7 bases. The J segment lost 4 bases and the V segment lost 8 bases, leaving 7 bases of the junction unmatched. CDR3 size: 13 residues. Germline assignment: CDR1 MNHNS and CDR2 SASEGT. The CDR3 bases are TGTGCCAGCGGACAGGATCCTAGCTATGGCTACACCTTC. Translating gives CASGQDPSYGYTF.

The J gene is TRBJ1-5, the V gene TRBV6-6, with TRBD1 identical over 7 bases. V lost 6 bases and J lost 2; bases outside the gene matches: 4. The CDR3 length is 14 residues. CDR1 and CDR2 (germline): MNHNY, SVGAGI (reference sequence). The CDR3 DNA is TGTGCCAGCAGCCCCACAGGGGGCAATCAGCCCCAGCATTTT. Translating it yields CASSPTGGNQPQHF.

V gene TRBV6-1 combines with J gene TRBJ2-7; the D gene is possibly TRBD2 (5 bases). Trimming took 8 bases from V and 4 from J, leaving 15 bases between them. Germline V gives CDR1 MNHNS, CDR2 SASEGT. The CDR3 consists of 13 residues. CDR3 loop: CASSGVASYEQYF. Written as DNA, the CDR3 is TGTGCCAGCTCCGGGGTAGCATCTTACGAGCAGTACTTC.

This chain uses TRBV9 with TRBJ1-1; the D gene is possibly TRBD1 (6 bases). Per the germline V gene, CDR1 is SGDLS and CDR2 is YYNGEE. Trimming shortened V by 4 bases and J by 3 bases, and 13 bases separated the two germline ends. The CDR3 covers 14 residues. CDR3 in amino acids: CASSRGGKDTEAFF. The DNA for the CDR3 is TGTGCCAGCAGCCGAGGGGGGAAGGACACTGAAGCTTTCTTT.

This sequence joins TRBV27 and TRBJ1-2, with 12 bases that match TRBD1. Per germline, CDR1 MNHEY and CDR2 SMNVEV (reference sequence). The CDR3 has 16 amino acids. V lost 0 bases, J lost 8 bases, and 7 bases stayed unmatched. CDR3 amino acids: CASSLSPGQGAGGYTF. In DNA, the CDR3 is TGTGCCAGCAGTTTATCACCGGGACAGGGGGCAGGGGGCTACACCTTC.

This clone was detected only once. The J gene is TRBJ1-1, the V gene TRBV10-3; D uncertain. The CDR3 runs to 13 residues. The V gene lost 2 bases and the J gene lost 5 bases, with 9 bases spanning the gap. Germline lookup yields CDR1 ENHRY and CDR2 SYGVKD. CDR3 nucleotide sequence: TGTGCCATCAGTGAGGTCCTGGGGACTGAAGCTTTCTTT. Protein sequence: CAISEVLGTEAFF.

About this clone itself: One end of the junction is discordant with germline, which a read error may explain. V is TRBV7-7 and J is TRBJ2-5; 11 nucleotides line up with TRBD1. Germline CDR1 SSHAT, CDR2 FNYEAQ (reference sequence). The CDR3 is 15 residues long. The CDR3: CASSSPGTGGETQYF. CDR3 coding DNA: TGTGCTAGCAGCTCGCCCGGGACAGGGGGAGAGACCCAGTACTTC.

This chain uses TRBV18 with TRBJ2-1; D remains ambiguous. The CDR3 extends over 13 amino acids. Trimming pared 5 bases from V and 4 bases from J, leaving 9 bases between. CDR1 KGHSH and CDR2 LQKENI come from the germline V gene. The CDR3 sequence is CASSVGPYNEQFF. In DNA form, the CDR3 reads TGTGCCAGCTCAGTTGGGCCTTACAATGAGCAGTTCTTC.

CDR3 DNA sequence: TGCGCCAGCAGCCCGGGGGGGGTCATGGTCCCTGAAGCTTTCTTT. Its protein is CASSPGGVMVPEAFF. This rearrangement joins TRBV4-1 to TRBJ1-1; D perhaps matches TRBD1 (5 bases). From germline, CDR1 is MGHRA and CDR2 YSYEKL. V dropped 4 bases and J dropped 6 bases, with 18 bases sitting between them. This CDR3 contains 15 residues.

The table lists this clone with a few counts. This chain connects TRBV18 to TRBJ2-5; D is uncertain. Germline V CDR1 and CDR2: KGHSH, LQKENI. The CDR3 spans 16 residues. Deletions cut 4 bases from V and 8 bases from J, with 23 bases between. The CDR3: CASSRPGPAAFPTQYF. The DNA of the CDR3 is TGTGCCAGCTCACGCCCCGGGCCAGCAGCGTTCCCAACCCAGTACTTC.

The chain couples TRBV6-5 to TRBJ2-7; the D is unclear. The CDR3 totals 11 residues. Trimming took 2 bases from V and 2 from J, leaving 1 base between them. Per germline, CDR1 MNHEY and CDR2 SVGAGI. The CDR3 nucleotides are TGTGCCAGCAGTTACGCCTACGAGCAGTACTTC. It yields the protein CASSYAYEQYF.

CDR3 nucleotides: TGCGCCAGCAGCCAAGGGTCTCCTTACGGGGATGAGCAGTTCTTC. This codes for CASSQGSPYGDEQFF. This chain links TRBV4-1 with TRBJ2-1; D is possibly TRBD2 (5 bases). The CDR3 consists of 15 residues. The germline V gene encodes CDR1 MGHRA and CDR2 YSYEKL. V was clipped by 1 base and J by 8 bases, with 15 bases between them.

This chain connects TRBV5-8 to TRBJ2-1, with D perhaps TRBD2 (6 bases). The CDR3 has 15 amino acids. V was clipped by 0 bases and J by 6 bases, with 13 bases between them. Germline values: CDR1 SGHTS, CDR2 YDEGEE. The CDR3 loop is CASSLVAGLANEQFF. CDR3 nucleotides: TGTGCCAGCAGCTTGGTGGCGGGGCTAGCCAATGAGCAGTTCTTC.

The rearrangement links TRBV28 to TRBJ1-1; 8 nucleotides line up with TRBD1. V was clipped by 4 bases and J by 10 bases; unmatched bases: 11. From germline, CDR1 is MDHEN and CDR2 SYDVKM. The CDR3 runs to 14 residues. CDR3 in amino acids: CASSSVNRGKGAFF. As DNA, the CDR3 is TGTGCCAGCAGTTCCGTAAACAGGGGGAAGGGAGCTTTCTTT.

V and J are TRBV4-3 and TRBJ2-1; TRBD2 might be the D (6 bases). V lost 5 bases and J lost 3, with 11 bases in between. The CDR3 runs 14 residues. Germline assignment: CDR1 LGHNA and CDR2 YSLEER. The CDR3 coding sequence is TGCGCCAGCAGCGTCCGGGGAGGCTACAATGAGCAGTTCTTC. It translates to CASSVRGGYNEQFF.

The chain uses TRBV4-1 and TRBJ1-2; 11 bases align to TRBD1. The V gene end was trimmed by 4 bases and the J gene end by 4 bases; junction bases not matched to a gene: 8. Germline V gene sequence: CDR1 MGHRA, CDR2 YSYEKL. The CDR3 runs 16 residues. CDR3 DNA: TGCGCCAGCAGCCTGAACTGGGACAGGGGGGCCTATGGCTACACCTTC. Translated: CASSLNWDRGAYGYTF.

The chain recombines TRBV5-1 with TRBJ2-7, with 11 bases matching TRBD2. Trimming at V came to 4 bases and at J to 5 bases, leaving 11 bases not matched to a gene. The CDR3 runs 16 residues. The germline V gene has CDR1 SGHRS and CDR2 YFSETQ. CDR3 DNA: TGCGCCAGCAGCCAGACTAGCGGGGTTGGGCAAAACGAGCAGTACTTC. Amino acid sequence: CASSQTSGVGQNEQYF.

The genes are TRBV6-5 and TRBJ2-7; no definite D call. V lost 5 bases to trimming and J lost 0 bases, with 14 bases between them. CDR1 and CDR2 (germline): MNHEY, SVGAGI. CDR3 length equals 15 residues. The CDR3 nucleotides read TGTGCCAGCAGTCTAGGTATGCTGAGCTCCTACGAGCAGTACTTC. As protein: CASSLGMLSSYEQYF.

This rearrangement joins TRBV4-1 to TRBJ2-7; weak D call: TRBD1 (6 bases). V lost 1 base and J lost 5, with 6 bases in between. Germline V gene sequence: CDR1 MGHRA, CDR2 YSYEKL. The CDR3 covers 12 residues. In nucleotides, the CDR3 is TGCGCCAGCAGCCAAGGGACAGACGAGCAGTACTTC. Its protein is CASSQGTDEQYF.

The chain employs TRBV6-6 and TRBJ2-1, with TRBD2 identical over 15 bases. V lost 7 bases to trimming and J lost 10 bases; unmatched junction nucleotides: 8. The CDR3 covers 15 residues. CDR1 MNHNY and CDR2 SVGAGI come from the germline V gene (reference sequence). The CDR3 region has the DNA TGTGCCAGCACTCTTCCGGGACTAGCGGGAGGCGAGCAGTTCTTC. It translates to CASTLPGLAGGEQFF.

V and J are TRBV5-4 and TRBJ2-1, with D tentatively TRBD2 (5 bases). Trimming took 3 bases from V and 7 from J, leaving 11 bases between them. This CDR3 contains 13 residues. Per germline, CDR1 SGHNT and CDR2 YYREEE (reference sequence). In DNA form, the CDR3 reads TGTGCCAGCAGCTGGAGTACTAGTAATGAGCAGTTCTTC. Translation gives CASSWSTSNEQFF. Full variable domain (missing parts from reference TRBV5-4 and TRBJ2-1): ETGVTQSPTHLIKTRGQQVTLRCSSQSGHNTVSWYQQALGQGPQFIFQYYREEENGRGNFPPRFSGLQFPNYSSELNVNALELDDSALYLCASSWSTSNEQFFGPGTRLTVL.

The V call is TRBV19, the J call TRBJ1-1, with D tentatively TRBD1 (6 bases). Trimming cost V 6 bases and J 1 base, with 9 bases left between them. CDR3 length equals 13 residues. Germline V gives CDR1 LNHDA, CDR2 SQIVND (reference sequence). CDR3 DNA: TGTGCCAGTAGCGGACAGACGAACACTGAAGCTTTCTTT. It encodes CASSGQTNTEAFF.

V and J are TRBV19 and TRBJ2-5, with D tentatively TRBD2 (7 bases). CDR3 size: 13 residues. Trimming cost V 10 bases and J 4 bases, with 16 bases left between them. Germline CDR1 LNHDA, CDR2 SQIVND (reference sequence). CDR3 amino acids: CATKGGTPETQYF. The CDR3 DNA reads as TGTGCCACCAAGGGGGGGACGCCAGAGACCCAGTACTTC.

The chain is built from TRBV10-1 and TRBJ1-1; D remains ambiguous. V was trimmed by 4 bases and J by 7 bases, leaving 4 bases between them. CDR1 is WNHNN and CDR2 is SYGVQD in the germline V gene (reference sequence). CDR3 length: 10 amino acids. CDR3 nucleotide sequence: TGCGCCAGCAGTGGGCTTGAAGCTTTCTTT. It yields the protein CASSGLEAFF.